This T cell receptor (beta chain) came from a study of T cells in Graves' hyperthyroidism and ophthalmopathy. RNA transcripts were the template for amplifying TCR beta CDR3 regions. Researchers ran a first-round RT-PCR on the TCR CDR3 using the HTBI primer set. Each CDR3 protein is one row after TCRdb ran MiXCR on the multiplex PCR reads. The sample lists about 640,000 distinct CDR3 sequences, roughly 46% seen once, with roughly 7.2% in the top ten. This clonotype was seen only a few times. Clinical symptoms, serum thyroxine, TRAb, thyroid ultrasound and orbital computed tomography established diagnosis. Trimming cost V 5 bases and J 4 bases; bases outside gene matches: 3. The CDR3 runs to 14 residues. Germline V gene lookup returns CDR1 SEHNR and CDR2 FQNEAQ (reference sequence).

The chain uses TRBV7-9 and TRBJ2-2; 8 bases fit TRBD2. Material: peripheral blood or thyroid tissue (not recorded which). This receptor was taken from an adult man with Graves' disease, either hyperthyroidism or ophthalmopathy (not recorded which). The CDR3 protein is CASSDGTSTGELFF. The CDR3 DNA reads as TGTGCCAGCAGCGACGGGACTAGCACCGGGGAGCTGTTTTTT. Based on the CDR3 plus reference TRBV7-9 and TRBJ2-2, the full variable domain is DTGVSQNPRHKITKRGQNVTFRCDPISEHNRLYWYRQTLGQGPEFLTYFQNEAQLEKSRLLSDRFSAERPKGSFSTLEIQRTEQGDSAMYLCASSDGTSTGELFFGEGSRLTVL.